The 9 T cell receptor beta chains in this list originate from one sample, sequenced in a study of control samples from healthy donors and cancer patients. Only in-frame clones appear in the TCRdb table, and some are missing; sequencing was by immunoSEQ multiplex PCR. The sample holds over 150,000 clones; roughly 94% are singletons and the top ten take 14%. The sequenced sample was PBMCs. These receptors were obtained from a man in his 60s with colorectal cancer.

This chain uses TRBV5-5 with TRBJ2-7, with D perhaps matching TRBD1 (5 bases). V gave up 4 bases and J gave up 2 bases, with 16 bases separating them. The CDR3 is 15 residues long. Germline loops: CDR1 SGHKS, CDR2 YYEKEE (reference sequence). CDR3 sequence: CASSPAAGLPYEQYF. CDR3 nucleotides: TGTGCCAGCAGCCCCGCGGCAGGGTTACCCTACGAGCAGTACTTC.

The chain joins TRBV5-1 to TRBJ1-2; 7 nucleotides agree with TRBD1. Germline CDR1 SGHRS, CDR2 YFSETQ. CDR3 length: 12 residues. Trimming removed 4 bases from V and 6 bases from J; junction bases left unmatched: 3. The CDR3 here is CASSGDRDGYTF. CDR3 bases: TGCGCCAGCAGCGGAGACAGGGATGGCTACACCTTC.

The chain recombines TRBV15 with TRBJ1-4; D not resolved. V dropped 5 bases and J dropped 7 bases, with 17 bases sitting between them. The length of the CDR3 is 15 residues. Germline CDR1 reads LNHNV; CDR2 reads YYDKDF (reference sequence). The CDR3 nucleotides are TGTGCCACCAGCTCCCCCGGGGATGTCGCTGAAAAACTGTTTTTT. This encodes CATSSPGDVAEKLFF.

This clone has a single count. This chain joins TRBV4-1 and TRBJ2-7; D gene ambiguous. Germline CDR1 MGHRA, CDR2 YSYEKL. There are 14 residues in the CDR3. The V and J ends lost 4 bases and 7 bases respectively, with 17 bases between them. The CDR3 nucleotides read TGCGCCAGCAGCCGCACAACGGGCGGATGGGAGCAGTACTTC. Encoded protein: CASSRTTGGWEQYF.

The chain links TRBV5-8 to TRBJ1-1, with 9 bases that match TRBD1. The germline V gene has CDR1 SGHTS and CDR2 YDEGEE. After removal of 4 bases from V and 11 bases from J, the junction contained 15 bases not matched to a gene. The CDR3 covers 15 residues. The CDR3 DNA sequence: TGTGCCAGCAGCCCGGGACAGGGAGCTTCAAGATCGGCTTTCTTT. Its translation: CASSPGQGASRSAFF.

V and J are TRBV4-1 and TRBJ2-7; TRBD1 matches 7 bases. J lost 2 bases, V lost 3 bases, and 7 bases had no gene match. The V gene's germline CDR1 is MGHRA and CDR2 YSYEKL. The CDR3 has 15 residues. In DNA, the CDR3 is TGCGCCAGCAGCCACGGACAGGTGCGGCCCTACGAGCAGTACTTC. Protein: CASSHGQVRPYEQYF.

The rearrangement links TRBV5-1 to TRBJ2-2, with 11 bases matching TRBD2. This CDR3 has 16 amino acids. Per germline, CDR1 SGHRS and CDR2 YFSETQ. Trimming removed 2 bases from V and 4 bases from J; junction bases left unmatched: 4. The CDR3 DNA reads TGCGCCAGCAGCTTACTAGCGGGGGCCTCCACCGGGGAGCTGTTTTTT. The encoded protein is CASSLLAGASTGELFF. The full variable domain, rest sourced from reference TRBV5-1 and TRBJ2-2, is KAGVTQTPRYLIKTRGQQVTLSCSPISGHRSVSWYQQTPGQGLQFLFEYFSETQRNKGNFPGRFSGRQFSNSRSEMNVSTLELGDSALYLCASSLLAGASTGELFFGEGSRLTVL.

There are a few counts of this clone. The chain uses TRBV25-1 and TRBJ1-2; D gene ambiguous. V shed 4 bases and J shed 3 bases, with 3 bases lying between them. CDR1 MGHDK and CDR2 SYGVNS come from the germline V gene. This CDR3 spans 11 amino acids. For the CDR3, the DNA is TGTGCCAGCAGTGTTTACTATGGCTACACCTTC. Its protein product is CASSVYYGYTF.

The V and J genes are TRBV9 and TRBJ1-3; D is ambiguous. This CDR3 has 14 residues. V was shortened by 0 bases and J by 2 bases, with 6 bases between the two germline ends. CDR1 SGDLS and CDR2 YYNGEE come from the germline V gene. The CDR3 sequence is CASSVAQAGNTIYF. Written as DNA, the CDR3 is TGTGCCAGCAGCGTAGCCCAGGCTGGAAACACCATATATTTT.